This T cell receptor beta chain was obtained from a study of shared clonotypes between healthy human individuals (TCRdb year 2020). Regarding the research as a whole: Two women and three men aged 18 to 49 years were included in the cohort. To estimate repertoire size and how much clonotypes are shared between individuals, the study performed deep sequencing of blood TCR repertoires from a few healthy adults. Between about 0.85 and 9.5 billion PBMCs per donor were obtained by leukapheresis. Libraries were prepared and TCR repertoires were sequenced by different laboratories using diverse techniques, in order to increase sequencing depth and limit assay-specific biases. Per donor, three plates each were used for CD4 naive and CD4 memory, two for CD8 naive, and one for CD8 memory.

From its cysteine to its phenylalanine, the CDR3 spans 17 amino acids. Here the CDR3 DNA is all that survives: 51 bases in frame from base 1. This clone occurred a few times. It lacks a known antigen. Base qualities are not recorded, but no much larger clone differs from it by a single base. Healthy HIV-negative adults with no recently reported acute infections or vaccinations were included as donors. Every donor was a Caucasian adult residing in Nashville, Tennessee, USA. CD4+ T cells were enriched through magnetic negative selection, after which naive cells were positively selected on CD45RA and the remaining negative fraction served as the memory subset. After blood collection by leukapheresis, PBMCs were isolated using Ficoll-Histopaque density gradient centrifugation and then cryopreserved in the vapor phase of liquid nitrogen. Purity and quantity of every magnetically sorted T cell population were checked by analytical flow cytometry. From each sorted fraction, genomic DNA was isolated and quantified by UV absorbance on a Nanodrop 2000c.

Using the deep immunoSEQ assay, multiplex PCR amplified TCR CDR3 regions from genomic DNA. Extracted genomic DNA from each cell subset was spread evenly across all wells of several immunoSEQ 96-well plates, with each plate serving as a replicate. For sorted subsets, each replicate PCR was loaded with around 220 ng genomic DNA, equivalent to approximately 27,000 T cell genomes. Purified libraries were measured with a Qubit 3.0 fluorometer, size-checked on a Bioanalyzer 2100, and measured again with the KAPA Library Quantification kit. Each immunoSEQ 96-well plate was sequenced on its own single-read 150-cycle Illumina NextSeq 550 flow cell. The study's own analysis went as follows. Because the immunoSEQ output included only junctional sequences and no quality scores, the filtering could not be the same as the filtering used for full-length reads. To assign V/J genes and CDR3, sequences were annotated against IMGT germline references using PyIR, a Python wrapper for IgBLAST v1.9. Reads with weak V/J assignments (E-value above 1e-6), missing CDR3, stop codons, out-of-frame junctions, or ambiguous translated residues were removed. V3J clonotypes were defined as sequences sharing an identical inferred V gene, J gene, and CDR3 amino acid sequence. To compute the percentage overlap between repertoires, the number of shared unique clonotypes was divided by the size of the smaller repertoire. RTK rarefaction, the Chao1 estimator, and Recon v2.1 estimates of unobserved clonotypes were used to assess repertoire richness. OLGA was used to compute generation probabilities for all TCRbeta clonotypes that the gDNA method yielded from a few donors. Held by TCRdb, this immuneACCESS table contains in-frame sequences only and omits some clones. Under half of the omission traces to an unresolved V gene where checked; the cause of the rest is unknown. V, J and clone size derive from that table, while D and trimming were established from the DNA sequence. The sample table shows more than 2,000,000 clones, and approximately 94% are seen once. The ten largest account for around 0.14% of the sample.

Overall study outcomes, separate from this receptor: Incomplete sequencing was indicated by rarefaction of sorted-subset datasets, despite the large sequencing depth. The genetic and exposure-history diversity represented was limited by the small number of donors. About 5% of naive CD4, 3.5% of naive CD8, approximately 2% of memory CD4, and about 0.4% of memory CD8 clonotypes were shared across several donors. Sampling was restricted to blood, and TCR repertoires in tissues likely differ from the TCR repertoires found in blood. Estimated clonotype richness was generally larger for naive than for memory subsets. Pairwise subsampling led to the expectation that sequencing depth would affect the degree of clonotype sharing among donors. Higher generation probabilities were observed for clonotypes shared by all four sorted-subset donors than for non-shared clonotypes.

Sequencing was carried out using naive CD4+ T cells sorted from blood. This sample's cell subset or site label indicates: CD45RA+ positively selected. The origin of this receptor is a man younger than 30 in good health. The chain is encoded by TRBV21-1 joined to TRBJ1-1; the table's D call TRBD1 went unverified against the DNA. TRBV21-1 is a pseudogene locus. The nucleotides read TGTGCCAGCGGAGATGTTAGGGGGAGAAGGCCCTTCTTTGAAGCTTTCTTT. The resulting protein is CASGDVRGRRPFFEAFF.